The T cell receptor (beta chain) under discussion was sequenced for a study of OX40 agonist ivuxolimab in advanced cancers. Study information: Patients got intravenous ivuxolimab at 0.01 to 10 mg/kg every 2 weeks. Dose-escalation patients suffered from hepatocellular carcinoma, melanoma, renal cell or head and neck cancer. Of mixed ages from about 20 to 80 and averaging 60 years, the group was approximately 80% male.

Trimming cost V 3 bases and J 4 bases; bases outside gene matches: 4. CDR3 length: 14 residues. Per germline, CDR1 SGHRS and CDR2 YFSETQ. Produced via immunoSEQ multiplex PCR; TCRdb's table is partial and in-frame only. Of 15,000 to 20,000 clones detected, about 80% appear once; the ten largest clones hold 35% to 50%. Findings of the study overall: Still undetermined is the antigen specificity of the expanded peripheral T cells.

A note on this clone: Antigen specificity is unknown.

The specimen comprised CD4+ or CD8+ T cells sorted from blood, sampled in a trial of the OX40 agonist ivuxolimab. The genes are TRBV5-1 and TRBJ2-1; 7 nucleotides line up with TRBD1. The clonotype comes from an adult with an advanced solid tumor such as melanoma, head and neck, liver or kidney cancer. The CDR3: CASSSQGLYNEQFF. CDR3 coding DNA: TGCGCCAGCAGCTCACAGGGGCTGTACAATGAGCAGTTCTTC.